This passage covers 23 T cell receptor beta chains from one sample sequenced in a study of shared clonotypes between healthy human individuals. The data were produced by immunoSEQ multiplex PCR, yet TCRdb's version contains in-frame clones alone and is incomplete. The sample holds roughly 1.5 million clones, around 98% seen once. Sequencing input: naive CD4+ T cells sorted from blood. As to subset: CD45RA+ positively selected. Receptors were obtained from a man aged 30 to 45 in good health.

The gene calls are TRBV2 and TRBJ2-1; no definite D call. Germline loops: CDR1 SNHLY, CDR2 FYNNEI. V lost 3 bases to trimming and J lost 0 bases, with 9 bases between them. The CDR3 contains 15 residues. CDR3 residues: CASSDPPSSYNEQFF. The CDR3 DNA reads as TGTGCCAGCAGTGACCCCCCGAGCTCCTACAATGAGCAGTTCTTC.

The chain uses TRBV9 and TRBJ1-1; maybe TRBD1 (6 bases). The germline V gene encodes CDR1 SGDLS and CDR2 YYNGEE. Trimming removed 4 bases from V and 6 bases from J, with 13 bases in between. There are 13 residues in the CDR3. In DNA form, the CDR3 reads TGTGCCAGCAGCTCACGGGGGGCGTCTGAAGCTTTCTTT. This encodes CASSSRGASEAFF. Full variable domain (remainder filled in from reference TRBV9 and TRBJ1-1): DSGVTQTPKHLITATGQRVTLRCSPRSGDLSVYWYQQSLDQGLQFLIQYYNGEERAKGNILERFSAQQFPDLHSELNLSSLELGDSALYFCASSSRGASEAFFGQGTRLTVV.

This clone has a single count. The rearrangement uses TRBV6-5 and TRBJ1-5; TRBD1 matches at 8 bases. J lost 1 base, V lost 6 bases, and 5 bases had no gene match. The CDR3 length is 15 residues. Germline lookup yields CDR1 MNHEY and CDR2 SVGAGI. The CDR3 region has the DNA TGTGCCAGCAGACGAGACAGGGGAAGCAATCAGCCCCAGCATTTT. Its translation: CASRRDRGSNQPQHF.

The chain uses TRBV2 and TRBJ2-2, with 8 bases lining up with TRBD1. J was trimmed by 5 bases and V by 4 bases; bases with no gene match: 3. The CDR3 loop spans 14 amino acids. Per germline, CDR1 SNHLY and CDR2 FYNNEI. DNA for the CDR3: TGTGCCAGCAGTGTGGACAGGGTGACCGGGGAGCTGTTTTTT. Protein product: CASSVDRVTGELFF.

The V and J genes are TRBV6-5 and TRBJ1-1, with 8 bases that match TRBD1. Germline V gives CDR1 MNHEY, CDR2 SVGAGI. Germline trimming cut 1 base from V and 3 bases from J; bases unmatched to any gene: 4. CDR3 size: 15 residues. The DNA for the CDR3 is TGTGCCAGCAGTTACTTGTACAGGGGGGACACTGAAGCTTTCTTT. It yields the protein CASSYLYRGDTEAFF.

This clone was observed a single time. The chain has TRBV5-4 and TRBJ2-5; 9 bases fit TRBD2. There are 17 residues in the CDR3. Germline assignment: CDR1 SGHNT and CDR2 YYREEE (reference sequence). Losses at the gene ends were 0 bases for V and 3 bases for J; bases not matched to a gene: 9. CDR3 sequence: CASSLDVRGRGKETQYF. The CDR3 nucleotides are TGTGCCAGCAGCTTGGACGTGCGCGGGAGGGGCAAAGAGACCCAGTACTTC.

This clone was recorded once. The chain uses TRBV30 and TRBJ1-5, with TRBD1 matching over 8 bases. Germline V gene lookup returns CDR1 GTSNPN and CDR2 SVGIG (reference sequence). With V trimmed by 3 bases and J by 2 bases, 6 bases remained unmatched. CDR3 length equals 15 residues. Here the CDR3 DNA reads TGTGCCTGGAGAATAGGACAGGGTGGCAATCAGCCCCAGCATTTT. Its translation: CAWRIGQGGNQPQHF. The full variable domain, its missing parts supplied by reference TRBV30 and TRBJ1-5, is SQTIHQWPATLVQPVGSPLSLECTVEGTSNPNLYWYRQAAGRGLQLLFYSVGIGQISSEVPQNLSASRPQDRQFILSSKKLLLSDSGFYLCAWRIGQGGNQPQHFGDGTRLSIL.

The chain uses TRBV11-2 and TRBJ1-1; D perhaps matches TRBD1 (5 bases). Germline-derived CDR1 and CDR2 are SGHAT and FQNNGV. Deletions cut 0 bases from V and 1 base from J, with 6 bases between. The CDR3 runs 14 residues. Written as DNA, the CDR3 is TGTGCCAGCAGCTTAGATGGGACGAACACTGAAGCTTTCTTT. It is translated as CASSLDGTNTEAFF.

The V and J genes are TRBV7-9 and TRBJ2-7; D might be TRBD2 (5 bases). There are 13 residues in the CDR3. Trimming took 6 bases from V and 4 from J, leaving 13 bases between them. The germline V gene has CDR1 SEHNR and CDR2 FQNEAQ (reference sequence). The DNA for the CDR3 is TGTGCCAGCAGTCTTAGCCCGGGGTACGAGCAGTACTTC. Translating gives CASSLSPGYEQYF.

This sequence joins TRBV5-1 and TRBJ2-7; the D is unclear. The CDR3 totals 12 residues. Germline-derived CDR1 and CDR2 are SGHRS and YFSETQ. Trimming cost V 5 bases and J 3 bases, with 9 bases left between them. The CDR3 is CASSSLNYEQYF. The CDR3 region has the DNA TGCGCCAGCAGTTCCCTCAACTACGAGCAGTACTTC.

The chain carries TRBV4-1 and TRBJ1-2, with a tentative D call TRBD1 (5 bases). The CDR3 runs to 14 residues. The V end was cut by 0 bases, the J end by 1 base, with 6 bases between. CDR1 MGHRA and CDR2 YSYEKL come from the germline V gene. CDR3 nucleotide sequence: TGCGCCAGCAGCCAAGAAGGGGATAACTATGGCTACACCTTC. Encoded protein: CASSQEGDNYGYTF.

The chain employs TRBV4-1 and TRBJ2-1; possible D gene TRBD2, 6 bases. CDR3 size: 15 residues. V lost 0 bases and J lost 10, with 16 bases in between. The germline CDR1 and CDR2 sequences are MGHRA and YSYEKL. This chain's CDR3 is CASSQDRPIRGEQFF. The DNA for the CDR3 is TGCGCCAGCAGCCAAGATAGGCCAATCCGGGGGGAGCAGTTCTTC.

The CDR3 is CASSLAVDYGYTF. The DNA of the CDR3 is TGTGCCAGCAGCTTAGCTGTAGACTATGGCTACACCTTC. The V and J genes are TRBV7-9 and TRBJ1-2; D gene uncertain. Germline V CDR1 and CDR2: SEHNR, FQNEAQ (reference sequence). V was cut by 0 bases and J by 3 bases, with 5 bases left in between. CDR3 length: 13 amino acids.

The chain links TRBV28 to TRBJ2-6; D gene ambiguous. V gave up 4 bases and J gave up 2 bases, with 12 bases separating them. This CDR3 comprises 16 residues. Germline-derived CDR1 and CDR2 are MDHEN and SYDVKM. DNA of the CDR3: TGTGCCAGCAGTTCCGGGTCGGCAGCTGGGGCCAACGTCCTGACTTTC. It encodes CASSSGSAAGANVLTF.

As for this clone: This specimen includes other DNA sequences encoding the same CDR3. The genes are TRBV2 and TRBJ2-1, with D maybe TRBD2 (6 bases). The V gene lost 4 bases and the J gene lost 6 bases, with 7 bases spanning the gap. This CDR3 has 12 residues. Germline CDR1 reads SNHLY; CDR2 reads FYNNEI. CDR3 nucleotide sequence: TGTGCCAGCAGTGGGAGGGGCAATGAGCAGTTCTTC. The encoded protein is CASSGRGNEQFF.

This rearrangement joins TRBV9 to TRBJ2-2; D remains ambiguous. The germline CDR1 and CDR2 sequences are SGDLS and YYNGEE. Trimming left V 4 bases short and J 0 bases short, with 10 bases between. The CDR3 extends over 15 amino acids. The CDR3 reads CASSPPGSNTGELFF. In nucleotides, the CDR3 is TGTGCCAGCAGCCCTCCCGGCTCGAACACCGGGGAGCTGTTTTTT.

Note on this clone: Additional DNA sequences in this sample encode the identical CDR3. The chain recombines TRBV7-9 with TRBJ2-2; no clear D. V was pared by 4 bases and J by 2 bases, with 8 bases between. The CDR3 length is 14 residues. Germline V gene data show CDR1 as SEHNR and CDR2 as FQNEAQ (reference sequence). DNA for the CDR3: TGTGCCAGCAGCTCTGGCTCTAACACCGGGGAGCTGTTTTTT. It yields the protein CASSSGSNTGELFF.

This clone was recorded once. The V call is TRBV28, the J call TRBJ1-5, with TRBD1 as a possible D gene (6 bases). Germline V gene sequence: CDR1 MDHEN, CDR2 SYDVKM. Trimming took 3 bases from V and 7 from J, leaving 19 bases between them. The CDR3 length is 16 residues. CDR3 nucleotides: TGTGCCAGCAGTTTGTCATGGGGGACACAGCGACAGCCCCAGCATTTT. As protein: CASSLSWGTQRQPQHF. The full variable domain, completed using reference TRBV28 and TRBJ1-5, is DVKVTQSSRYLVKRTGEKVFLECVQDMDHENMFWYRQDPGLGLRLIYFSYDVKMKEKGDIPEGYSVSREKKERFSLILESASTNQTSMYLCASSLSWGTQRQPQHFGDGTRLSIL.

The J gene is TRBJ2-5, the V gene TRBV6-5; 9 bases line up with TRBD1. The better agreement between TRBJ2-7 and the DNA end casts doubt on the J call. This CDR3 has 14 residues. Germline-derived CDR1 and CDR2 are MNHEY and SVGAGI. The CDR3 protein is CASSQDRGDHEQYF. The CDR3 region has the DNA TGTGCCAGCAGCCAAGACAGGGGGGACCACGAGCAGTACTTC.

V usage is TRBV7-6 and J usage is TRBJ1-2; 11 bases are shared with TRBD1. The CDR3 has 15 residues. Germline V gives CDR1 SGHVS, CDR2 FNYEAQ. V lost 1 base, J lost 4 bases, and 2 bases stayed unmatched. CDR3 protein: CASSLGTGGTYGYTF. Here the CDR3 DNA reads TGTGCCAGCAGCTTAGGGACAGGGGGCACCTATGGCTACACCTTC.

The chain recombines TRBV14 with TRBJ2-2, with D unresolved. Trimming removed 1 base from V and 5 bases from J, with 8 bases in between. Germline V lookup: CDR1 SGHDN, CDR2 FVKESK. This CDR3 is 14 amino acids long. CDR3 sequence (DNA): TGTGCCAGCAGCCAAGTACGGTTTACCGGGGAGCTGTTTTTT. Its protein is CASSQVRFTGELFF.

This clone was detected once. This chain uses TRBV5-5 with TRBJ2-1; the match to TRBD2 covers 13 bases. CDR1 and CDR2 from the germline V gene are SGHKS and YYEKEE (reference sequence). J gave up 8 bases and V 4 bases, and 6 bases lay outside the gene matches. This CDR3 region has 15 residues. The CDR3 region is CASSPTSGRPHEQFF. CDR3 DNA sequence: TGTGCCAGCAGCCCGACTAGCGGGAGGCCCCATGAGCAGTTCTTC.

The chain links TRBV9 to TRBJ2-1; D is perhaps TRBD1 (6 bases). The germline CDR1 and CDR2 sequences are SGDLS and YYNGEE. This CDR3 is 15 amino acids long. The V end was cut by 0 bases, the J end by 6 bases, with 13 bases between. The CDR3 spells CASSVEGVSVNEQFF. The CDR3 DNA reads as TGTGCCAGCAGCGTAGAGGGGGTCTCCGTCAATGAGCAGTTCTTC.